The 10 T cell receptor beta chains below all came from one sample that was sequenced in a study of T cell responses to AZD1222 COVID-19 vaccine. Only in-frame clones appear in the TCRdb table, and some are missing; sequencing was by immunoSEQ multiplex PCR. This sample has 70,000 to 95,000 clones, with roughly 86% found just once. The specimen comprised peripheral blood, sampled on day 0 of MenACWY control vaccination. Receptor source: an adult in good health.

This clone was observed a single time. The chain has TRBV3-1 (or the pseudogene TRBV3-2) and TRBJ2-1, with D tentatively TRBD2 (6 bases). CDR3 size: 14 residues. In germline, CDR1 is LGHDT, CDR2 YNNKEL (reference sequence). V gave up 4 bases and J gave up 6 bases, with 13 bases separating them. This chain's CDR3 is CASSRTSSGNEQFF. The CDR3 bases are TGTGCCAGCAGCCGAACTAGCTCGGGCAATGAGCAGTTCTTC.

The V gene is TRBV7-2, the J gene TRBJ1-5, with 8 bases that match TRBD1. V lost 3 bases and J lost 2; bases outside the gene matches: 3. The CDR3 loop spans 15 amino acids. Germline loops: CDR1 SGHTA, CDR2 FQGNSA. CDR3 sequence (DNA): TGTGCCAGCAGCTTGTCAGGGGGCCGCAATCAGCCCCAGCATTTT. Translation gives CASSLSGGRNQPQHF.

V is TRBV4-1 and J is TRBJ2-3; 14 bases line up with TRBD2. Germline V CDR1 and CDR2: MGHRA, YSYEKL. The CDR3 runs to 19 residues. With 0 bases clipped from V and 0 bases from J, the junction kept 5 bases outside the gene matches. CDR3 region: CASSQDRTSGGPSTDTQYF. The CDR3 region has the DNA TGCGCCAGCAGCCAAGATAGGACTAGCGGGGGGCCAAGCACAGATACGCAGTATTTT.

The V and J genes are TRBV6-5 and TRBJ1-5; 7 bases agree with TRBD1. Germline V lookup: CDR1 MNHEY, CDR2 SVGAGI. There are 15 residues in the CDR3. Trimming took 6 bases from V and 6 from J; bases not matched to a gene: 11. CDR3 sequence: CASSTEYRGGQPQHF. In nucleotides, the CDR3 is TGTGCCAGCAGCACTGAATACAGGGGAGGTCAGCCCCAGCATTTT.

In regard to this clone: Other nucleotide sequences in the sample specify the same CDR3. This CDR3 is CASSLAGGSSYEQYF. The CDR3 nucleotides read TGTGCCAGCAGCTTAGCGGGGGGCTCTTCCTACGAGCAGTACTTC. The genes are TRBV7-2 and TRBJ2-7; D is possibly TRBD1 or TRBD2 (6 bases each). This CDR3 spans 15 amino acids. V was trimmed by 0 bases and J by 1 base, leaving 10 bases between them. Germline V gene lookup returns CDR1 SGHTA and CDR2 FQGNSA.

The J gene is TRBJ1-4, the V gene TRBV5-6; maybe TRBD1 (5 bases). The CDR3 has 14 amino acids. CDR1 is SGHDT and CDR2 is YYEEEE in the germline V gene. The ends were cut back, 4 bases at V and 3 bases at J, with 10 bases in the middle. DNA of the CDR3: TGTGCCAGCAGCCGAGGGGCATCTAATGAAAAACTGTTTTTT. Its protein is CASSRGASNEKLFF. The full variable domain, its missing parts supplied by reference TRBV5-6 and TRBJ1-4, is DAGVTQSPTHLIKTRGQQVTLRCSPKSGHDTVSWYQQALGQGPQFIFQYYEEEERQRGNFPDRFSGHQFPNYSSELNVNALLLGDSALYLCASSRGASNEKLFFGSGTQLSVL.

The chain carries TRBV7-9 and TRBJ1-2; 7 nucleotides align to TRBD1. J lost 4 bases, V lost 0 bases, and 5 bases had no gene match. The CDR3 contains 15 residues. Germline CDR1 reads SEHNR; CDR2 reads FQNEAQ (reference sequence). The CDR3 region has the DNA TGTGCCAGCAGCTTAGCACTGGGACAGTTCTATGGCTACACCTTC. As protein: CASSLALGQFYGYTF.

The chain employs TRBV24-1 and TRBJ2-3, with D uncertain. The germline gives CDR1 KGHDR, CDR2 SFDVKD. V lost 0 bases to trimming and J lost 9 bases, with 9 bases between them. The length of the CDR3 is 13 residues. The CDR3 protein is CATSDLVAVTQYF. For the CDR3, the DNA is TGTGCCACCAGTGATTTGGTCGCGGTGACGCAGTATTTT.

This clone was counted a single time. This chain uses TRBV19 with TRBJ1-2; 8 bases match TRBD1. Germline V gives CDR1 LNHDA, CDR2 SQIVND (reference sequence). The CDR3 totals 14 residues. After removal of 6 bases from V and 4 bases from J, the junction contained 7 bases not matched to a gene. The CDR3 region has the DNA TGTGCCAGTAGCCGGCCAGGGGGCACCTATGGCTACACCTTC. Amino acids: CASSRPGGTYGYTF.

The DNA of the CDR3 is TGCGCCAGCAGCGCGGGCGGGACCCTATTAAACATTCAGTACTTC. This sequence encodes CASSAGGTLLNIQYF. J is TRBJ2-4 and V is TRBV5-1; TRBD2 might be the D (6 bases). Trimming pared 4 bases from V and 6 bases from J, leaving 17 bases between. Germline CDR1 and CDR2: SGHRS and YFSETQ. CDR3 length: 15 amino acids. Together with reference TRBV5-1 and TRBJ2-4, the CDR3 gives the full variable domain: KAGVTQTPRYLIKTRGQQVTLSCSPISGHRSVSWYQQTPGQGLQFLFEYFSETQRNKGNFPGRFSGRQFSNSRSEMNVSTLELGDSALYLCASSAGGTLLNIQYFGAGTRLSVL.